These 10 T cell receptor beta chains were sequenced from one sample in a study of shared clonotypes between healthy human individuals. The repertoire was sequenced with immunoSEQ multiplex PCR; TCRdb's copy has only in-frame clones and lacks some. Of 1,100,000 or so clones in the sample, 70% to 80% were seen once. What was sequenced was memory CD4+ T cells from PBMCs. Subset described: CD45RA-negative fraction. These receptors came from a man aged 18 to 35 in good health. Some clones in this sample may be carry-over from other donors' samples.

V usage is TRBV19 and J usage is TRBJ2-2; D is possibly TRBD2 (6 bases). Germline assignment: CDR1 LNHDA and CDR2 SQIVND (reference sequence). The CDR3 has 15 residues. The V end lost 4 bases, the J end lost 1 base, and 10 bases lay between the germline ends. The CDR3 DNA sequence: TGTGCCAGTAGTAAAATTAGCGGGAACACCGGGGAGCTGTTTTTT. It codes for CASSKISGNTGELFF.

CDR3 in DNA: TGTGCCAGCAGTCTTACCGGGACTAGCAGAACCGGGGAGCTGTTTTTT. Its translation: CASSLTGTSRTGELFF. V is TRBV9 and J is TRBJ2-2; 9 nucleotides agree with TRBD2. Per the germline V gene, CDR1 is SGDLS and CDR2 is YYNGEE. V lost 5 bases and J lost 5; bases outside the gene matches: 10. The CDR3 runs 16 residues.

This clone turned up a few times. The chain couples TRBV30 to TRBJ1-1, with D unresolved. This CDR3 is 13 amino acids long. The V gene lost 2 bases and the J gene lost 0 bases, with 7 bases spanning the gap. Germline V gene data show CDR1 as GTSNPN and CDR2 as SVGIG (reference sequence). The CDR3 nucleotides are TGTGCCTGGAGTTCACAACTGAACACTGAAGCTTTCTTT. Protein product: CAWSSQLNTEAFF.

The CDR3 DNA is TGTGCCAGCAGTTACACCGGGACAGGAGCTGGAAACACCATATATTTT. This codes for CASSYTGTGAGNTIYF. The chain employs TRBV6-5 and TRBJ1-3; 8 bases match TRBD1. With V trimmed by 2 bases and J by 2 bases, 5 bases remained unmatched. Germline V gene sequence: CDR1 MNHEY, CDR2 SVGAGI. The CDR3 runs to 16 residues.

The V call is TRBV2, the J call TRBJ2-7; D possibly corresponds to TRBD1 (6 bases). V shed 8 bases and J shed 6 bases, with 23 bases lying between them. CDR1 is SNHLY and CDR2 is FYNNEI in the germline V gene. This CDR3 contains 15 residues. CDR3 bases: TGTGCCAGCGGACGCGATCTACAGGGAATGGGCGAGCAGTACTTC. As protein: CASGRDLQGMGEQYF.

This chain connects TRBV13 to TRBJ2-6; tentatively, D is TRBD2 (6 bases). Trimming pared 1 base from V and 2 bases from J, leaving 6 bases between. CDR3 length: 15 amino acids. Germline lookup yields CDR1 PRHDT and CDR2 FYEKMQ (reference sequence). CDR3 region: CASSLAGAGANVLTF. The DNA for the CDR3 is TGTGCCAGCAGCTTAGCGGGAGCTGGGGCCAACGTCCTGACTTTC.

This clone was counted a few times. The chain uses TRBV2 and TRBJ1-1; D is perhaps TRBD1 (5 bases). The CDR3 contains 13 residues. V was cut by 2 bases and J by 4 bases, with 8 bases left in between. Germline V gives CDR1 SNHLY, CDR2 FYNNEI. The CDR3 DNA is TGTGCCAGCAGTGAAACTGACAGCACTGAAGCTTTCTTT. The encoded protein is CASSETDSTEAFF.

V gene TRBV21-1 combines with J gene TRBJ1-2. TRBV21-1 is annotated as a pseudogene. This CDR3 region has 14 residues. The CDR3 DNA follows: TGTGCCAGCAGTCCCGGATTTACCAGGGACGGCTACACCTTC. This encodes CASSPGFTRDGYTF.

The gene calls are TRBV19 and TRBJ2-1, with TRBD2 identical over 10 bases. Per germline, CDR1 LNHDA and CDR2 SQIVND (reference sequence). The J segment lost 9 bases and the V segment lost 7 bases, leaving 15 bases of the junction unmatched. The CDR3 totals 16 residues. CDR3 protein: CASNSGSSGRASEQFF. The CDR3 DNA follows: TGTGCCAGTAACTCAGGGTCCAGCGGGAGGGCCAGTGAGCAGTTCTTC.

V is TRBV6-1 and J is TRBJ2-3; TRBD2 matches at 14 bases. The junction had 3 bases not matched to a gene; V was cut back by 4 bases and J by 6 bases. The CDR3 has 15 residues. CDR1 is MNHNS, CDR2 SASEGT, per germline. The CDR3 loop reads CASSVGTSGSDTQYF. The CDR3 region has the DNA TGTGCCAGCAGTGTTGGGACTAGCGGGAGTGATACGCAGTATTTT.